This is a list of T cell receptor beta chains from one sample in a study of shared clonotypes between healthy human individuals. Generated by immunoSEQ multiplex PCR, the TCRdb table keeps only in-frame clones and is missing some. The sample lists around 2.1 million clones, roughly 91% occurring once. Input material: naive CD8+ T cells from PBMCs. The source of these receptors is a young man in good health. Some clones in this sample may be carry-over from other donors' samples. Both conserved end residues are part of each CDR3. The order of the fields is V gene, CDR3 length, clone size, J gene, D gene, CDR3 protein, CDR3 DNA. The D gene is left open where the match is weak. Some rows have no size entry. The others give once, few or many, or a class for an expanded clone.

>TRBV11-2|14|.|TRBJ1-3|.
CASSWGQAGNTIYF
TGTGCCAGCAGCTGGGGACAAGCTGGAAACACCATATATTTT
>TRBV27|14|.|TRBJ1-1|.
CASRSGPKSTEAFF
TGTGCCAGCAGATCCGGACCTAAAAGCACTGAAGCTTTCTTT
>TRBV7-6|14|.|TRBJ2-1|.
CASSPTSRVNEQFF
TGTGCCAGCAGCCCTACAAGTCGAGTCAATGAGCAGTTCTTC
>TRBV7-3|15|.|TRBJ1-1|.
CASSLIRGDKGEAFF
TGTGCCAGCAGCTTAATCAGGGGAGATAAGGGTGAAGCTTTCTTT
>TRBV4-1|19|.|TRBJ2-6|.
CASSQVEVDLHSGANVLTF
TGCGCCAGCAGCCAAGTTGAGGTGGACTTACACTCTGGGGCCAACGTCCTGACTTTC
>TRBV9|14|few|TRBJ1-5|.
CASSKGGEGQPQHF
TGTGCCAGCAGCAAAGGAGGGGAAGGTCAGCCCCAGCATTTT
>TRBV9|15|.|TRBJ2-7|TRBD2
CASSGGLAGSYEQYF
TGTGCCAGCAGCGGGGGACTAGCGGGATCCTACGAGCAGTACTTC
>TRBV5-4|14|.|TRBJ2-7|TRBD1
CASSLGQGPHEQYF
TGTGCCAGCAGCTTGGGACAGGGACCTCACGAGCAGTACTTC
>TRBV7-6|17|once|TRBJ2-4|TRBD2
CASSLDSVAGEGNIQYF
TGTGCCAGCAGCTTAGATTCGGTAGCGGGAGAAGGAAACATTCAGTACTTC
>TRBV10-3|17|.|TRBJ2-1|TRBD2
CAISARLAGGVENEQFF
TGTGCCATCAGTGCCCGGCTAGCGGGAGGTGTTGAAAATGAGCAGTTCTTC
>TRBV4-1|14|.|TRBJ2-7|TRBD1
CASSQRQGLYEQYF
TGCGCCAGCAGCCAACGACAGGGCCTCTACGAGCAGTACTTC
>TRBV7-8|11|.|TRBJ2-7|.
CASSDVYEQYF
TGTGCCAGCAGCGACGTCTACGAGCAGTACTTC
>TRBV10-2|12|.|TRBJ2-7|.
CASSGEGYEQYF
TGCGCCAGCAGCGGAGAAGGGTACGAGCAGTACTTC
>TRBV27|14|.|TRBJ1-1|.
CASSLYRGNTEAFF
TGTGCCAGCAGTTTATACCGGGGTAACACTGAAGCTTTCTTT
>TRBV4-3|15|.|TRBJ2-5|.
CASSQDRDYQETQYF
TGCGCCAGCAGCCAAGACAGGGACTACCAAGAGACCCAGTACTTC
>TRBV7-9|15|.|TRBJ2-1|TRBD1
CASSPPGQGTNEQFF
TGTGCCAGCAGCCCTCCGGGACAGGGAACGAATGAGCAGTTCTTC
>TRBV11-2|18|.|TRBJ2-6|.
CASSLVGRISSGANVLTF
TGTGCCAGCAGCTTAGTTGGAAGGATTTCCTCTGGGGCCAACGTCCTGACTTTC
>TRBV10-3|17|.|TRBJ2-5|TRBD2
CAITDEASGGVRETQYF
TGTGCCATCACCGATGAGGCTAGCGGTGGGGTTAGGGAGACCCAGTACTTC
>TRBV28|15|.|TRBJ2-1|.
CASSFNPGAYNEQFF
TGTGCCAGCAGTTTCAACCCCGGCGCCTACAATGAGCAGTTCTTC
>TRBV28|14|.|TRBJ1-5|.
CASTGDRSNQPQHF
TGTGCCAGCACCGGCGACAGGTCCAATCAGCCCCAGCATTTT
>TRBV6-1|16|.|TRBJ1-2|TRBD1
CASSEGFGTGAYGYTF
TGTGCCAGCAGTGAAGGCTTCGGGACAGGAGCCTATGGCTACACCTTC
>TRBV10-1|13|.|TRBJ2-1|.
CASSGGRGGEQFF
TGCGCCAGCAGTGGAGGGCGTGGTGGTGAGCAGTTCTTC
>TRBV5-6|15|.|TRBJ2-5|.
CASSLAVGGPRDQYF
TGTGCCAGCAGCTTGGCCGTGGGAGGACCAAGAGACCAGTACTTC
>TRBV6-5|12|.|TRBJ1-2|TRBD1
CASSYDRVGYTF
TGTGCCAGCAGTTACGACAGGGTCGGCTACACCTTC
>TRBV7-9|14|.|TRBJ2-7|.
CASSLDPRWYEQYF
TGTGCCAGCAGCTTAGATCCCCGGTGGTACGAGCAGTACTTC
>TRBV6-5|13|.|TRBJ1-5|.
CASSYLAGQPQHF
TGTGCCAGCAGTTATCTGGCGGGCCAGCCCCAGCATTTT
>TRBV7-9|16|.|TRBJ2-2|.
CASSPRVNSNTGELFF
TGTGCCAGCAGCCCGCGGGTTAATTCGAACACCGGGGAGCTGTTTTTT
>TRBV13|15|.|TRBJ2-7|TRBD1
CASSLLGQGIYEQYF
TGTGCCAGCAGCTTACTGGGACAGGGTATCTACGAGCAGTACTTC
>TRBV29-1|11|.|TRBJ2-1|.
CSPRVYNEQFF
TGCAGCCCGAGGGTTTACAATGAGCAGTTCTTC
>TRBV6-5|15|.|TRBJ2-7|TRBD2
CASRTILAGEAEQYF
TGTGCCAGCAGGACCATACTAGCGGGAGAGGCTGAGCAGTACTTC
>TRBV19|13|.|TRBJ2-7|.
CASTVGPDSEQYF
TGTGCCAGTACGGTGGGTCCCGACTCCGAGCAGTACTTC
>TRBV6-6|14|.|TRBJ2-3|.
CASSYTGVEDTQYF
TGTGCCAGCAGTTACACCGGGGTGGAAGATACGCAGTATTTT
>TRBV7-8|12|.|TRBJ2-7|.
CACGPHSYEQYF
TGTGCCTGCGGGCCGCACTCCTACGAGCAGTACTTC
>TRBV9|12|.|TRBJ2-2|.
CASSPGPGELFF
TGTGCCAGCAGCCCCGGACCCGGGGAGCTGTTTTTT
>TRBV7-8|13|.|TRBJ2-3|.
CASSFDPTDTQYF
TGTGCCAGCAGCTTCGACCCCACAGATACGCAGTATTTT
>TRBV28|14|once|TRBJ2-5|.
CASSFSGDWETQYF
TGTGCCAGCAGTTTCTCGGGTGACTGGGAGACCCAGTACTTC
>TRBV5-6|16|once|TRBJ2-3|TRBD2
CASSFDSGKGTDTQYF
TGTGCCAGCAGCTTTGATAGCGGGAAGGGGACAGATACGCAGTATTTT
>TRBV11-2|15|.|TRBJ2-7|TRBD2
CASSLALADPYEQYF
TGTGCCAGCAGCCTCGCTCTAGCGGACCCCTACGAGCAGTACTTC
>TRBV29-1|14|.|TRBJ1-2|.
CSVHDQGQNYGYTF
TGCAGCGTTCACGATCAGGGACAAAACTATGGCTACACCTTC
>TRBV19|14|.|TRBJ1-5|.
CASSVRDSNQPQHF
TGTGCCAGTAGTGTGCGGGATAGCAATCAGCCCCAGCATTTT
>TRBV6-1|16|.|TRBJ2-7|.
CASSVPGHILPYEQYF
TGTGCCAGCAGTGTCCCGGGACATATACTGCCCTACGAGCAGTACTTC
>TRBV7-9|19|.|TRBJ1-4|TRBD1
CASSLRQGAGGRTNEKLFF
TGTGCCAGCAGCTTAAGGCAGGGGGCAGGCGGGAGAACTAATGAAAAACTGTTTTTT
>TRBV5-1|16|.|TRBJ2-1|TRBD2
CASSVWTSGGYNEQFF
TGCGCCAGCAGCGTTTGGACTAGCGGGGGGTACAATGAGCAGTTCTTC
>TRBV27|16|once|TRBJ2-3|TRBD1
CASSPLDRGGTDTQYF
TGTGCCAGCAGCCCACTGGACAGGGGAGGCACAGATACGCAGTATTTT
>TRBV28|14|few|TRBJ1-1|TRBD1
CASSLHRGNTEAFF
TGTGCCAGCAGTCTACACAGGGGGAACACTGAAGCTTTCTTT
>TRBV30|17|.|TRBJ1-2|.
CAWGRDSTPSPDYGYTF
TGTGCCTGGGGGAGGGATTCGACCCCGAGCCCGGACTATGGCTACACCTTC